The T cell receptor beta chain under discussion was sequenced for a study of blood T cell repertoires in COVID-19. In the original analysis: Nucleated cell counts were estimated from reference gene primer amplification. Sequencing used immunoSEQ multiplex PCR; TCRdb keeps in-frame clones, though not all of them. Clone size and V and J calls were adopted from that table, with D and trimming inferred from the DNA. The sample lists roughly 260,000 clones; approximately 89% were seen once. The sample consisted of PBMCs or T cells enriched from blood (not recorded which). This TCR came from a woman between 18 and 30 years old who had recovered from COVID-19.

CDR3 region: CASSQDKKAGGAEAFF. Written as DNA, the CDR3 is TGCGCCAGCAGCCAAGATAAAAAGGCAGGGGGCGCGGAAGCTTTCTTT. The J gene is TRBJ1-1, the V gene TRBV4-3, with 8 bases fitting TRBD1. CDR3 length equals 16 residues. Trimming took 0 bases from V and 8 from J; bases not matched to a gene: 11. Germline V gene sequence: CDR1 LGHNA, CDR2 YSLEER.